The next 10 T cell receptor beta chains were all read from a single sample in a study of blood T cell repertoires in COVID-19. The table came from immunoSEQ multiplex PCR; TCRdb's copy has only in-frame clones and leaves some out. The sample yields 65,000 to 75,000 clones, 80% to 90% seen once. Sequencing was carried out using peripheral blood. These receptors originate from a man aged 45-65 years with active COVID-19.

This clone appeared once. The chain recombines TRBV19 with TRBJ1-5; possibly TRBD1 for D (5 bases). CDR1 and CDR2 (germline): LNHDA, SQIVND (reference sequence). This CDR3 is built from 15 residues. Trimming shortened V by 2 bases and J by 2 bases, and 10 bases separated the two germline ends. CDR3 bases: TGTGCCAGTAGTATAAGGCAGGGTCGCAATCAGCCCCAGCATTTT. It specifies CASSIRQGRNQPQHF.

This chain uses TRBV3-1 (or the pseudogene TRBV3-2) with TRBJ2-1, with a weak D call TRBD2 (6 bases). Germline V gene data show CDR1 as LGHDT and CDR2 as YNNKEL (reference sequence). Trimming removed 2 bases at V and 6 bases at J, with 14 bases between. The CDR3 sequence is 15 residues long. Written as DNA, the CDR3 is TGTGCCAGCAGCCAAACACCGGGACTCCCCAATGAGCAGTTCTTC. It encodes CASSQTPGLPNEQFF.

The V gene is TRBV7-3, the J gene TRBJ2-7; 8 nucleotides align to TRBD1. V shed 3 bases and J 6 bases; nucleotides not matched to a gene: 4. CDR3 length equals 13 residues. Germline assignment: CDR1 SGHTA and CDR2 FQGTGA. The CDR3 loop reads CASSLDRASEQYF. The CDR3 bases are TGTGCCAGCAGCTTGGACAGGGCCTCCGAGCAGTACTTC.

This clone was detected a few times. This chain uses TRBV6-2 or TRBV6-3 with TRBJ2-2; 11 nucleotides match TRBD2. The V and J ends lost 6 bases and 5 bases, in that order; junction bases with no gene match: 8. Per the germline V gene, CDR1 is MNHEY and CDR2 is SVGEGT. This CDR3 is 16 amino acids long. CDR3 bases: TGTGCCAGCAGCCTTAGCGGGGGGGCTTTAACCGGGGAGCTGTTTTTT. It yields the protein CASSLSGGALTGELFF.

This sequence joins TRBV7-2 and TRBJ2-3; TRBD2 aligns across 8 bases. V dropped 3 bases and J dropped 3; count of bases not matched to a gene: 5. The germline V gene has CDR1 SGHTA and CDR2 FQGNSA. The CDR3 is made up of 15 amino acids. The CDR3 is CASSFMGLETDTQYF. CDR3 in DNA: TGTGCCAGCAGCTTTATGGGACTAGAGACAGATACGCAGTATTTT.

The J gene is TRBJ2-3, the V gene TRBV6-1; 7 bases are a match to TRBD1. This CDR3 comprises 14 residues. Germline V CDR1 and CDR2: MNHNS, SASEGT. V lost 3 bases and J lost 2; bases outside the gene matches: 2. CDR3: CASSEGTDTDTQYF. DNA of the CDR3: TGTGCCAGCAGTGAGGGGACAGACACAGATACGCAGTATTTT.

The rearrangement uses TRBV7-3 and TRBJ2-1; the D gene is possibly TRBD2 (6 bases). Trimming removed 1 base from V and 2 bases from J, with 12 bases in between. Germline V gene sequence: CDR1 SGHTA, CDR2 FQGTGA. This CDR3 contains 16 residues. CDR3 in amino acids: CASSLSGGITYNEQFF. The CDR3 nucleotides are TGTGCCAGCAGCTTAAGTGGCGGGATTACCTACAATGAGCAGTTCTTC. Full variable domain (rest looked up from reference TRBV7-3 and TRBJ2-1): GAGVSQTPSNKVTEKGKYVELRCDPISGHTALYWYRQSLGQGPEFLIYFQGTGAADDSGLPNDRFFAVRPEGSVSTLKIQRTERGDSAVYLCASSLSGGITYNEQFFGPGTRLTVL.

J is TRBJ1-5 and V is TRBV28; 10 bases map to TRBD1. CDR3 length equals 14 residues. The V and J ends lost 5 bases and 4 bases, in that order; junction bases with no gene match: 2. Germline V lookup: CDR1 MDHEN, CDR2 SYDVKM. As DNA, the CDR3 is TGTGCCAGCAGTAAGGACAGGGGGAATCAGCCCCAGCATTTT. This gives the protein CASSKDRGNQPQHF.

V is TRBV3-1 (or the pseudogene TRBV3-2) and J is TRBJ2-7; 8 bases map to TRBD1. Germline CDR1 and CDR2: LGHDT and YNNKEL (reference sequence). CDR3 size: 17 residues. Unmatched junction bases numbered 20, after V lost 4 bases and J lost 9 bases. The CDR3 sequence is CASSRYRQGRLASGQYF. In DNA form, the CDR3 reads TGTGCCAGCAGCCGGTATAGACAGGGGCGTTTGGCTTCCGGGCAGTACTTC.

The genes are TRBV7-2 and TRBJ2-6, with 9 bases that match TRBD2. V shed 4 bases, J shed 0 bases, and the junction held 4 bases outside the gene matches. Germline V CDR1 and CDR2: SGHTA, FQGNSA. This CDR3 is built from 17 residues. The CDR3 DNA reads TGTGCCAGCAGCTCTAGCGGGACTAGCTCTGGGGCCAACGTCCTGACTTTC. This gives the protein CASSSSGTSSGANVLTF.